The clone carrying this TCR beta chain was counted at least ten times. Primers used in a second PCR of about 7 to 12 cycles were a sample-barcoded 5' primer and a J-beta primer mix. Unique molecular identifiers of 12 random nucleotides labeled each cDNA. CDR3-containing paired-end reads numbered at least 2.5 million in each sample. MiXCR was run by TCRdb on the 5' RACE reads, yielding one entry per CDR3 protein. This repertoire shows 550,000 to 800,000 distinct CDR3 sequences, 32% found once; its top ten account for 15%. These data originate in a study of blood T cells in healthy people across ages. The people who gave samples were healthy Caucasians from Russia, aged roughly 6 to 90. V shed 1 base and J shed 3 bases, with 6 bases lying between them. The CDR3 is made up of 13 amino acids. Per the germline V gene, CDR1 is SGHAT and CDR2 is FQDESV (reference sequence).

Material: blood. The chain recombines TRBV11-1 with TRBJ2-5, with D possibly TRBD2 on 5 matching bases. The TCR was taken from a woman over 75 in good health. The CDR3 nucleotides are TGTGCCAGCAGCTTAGAAGCGGAAGAGACCCAGTACTTC. Its protein is CASSLEAEETQYF.